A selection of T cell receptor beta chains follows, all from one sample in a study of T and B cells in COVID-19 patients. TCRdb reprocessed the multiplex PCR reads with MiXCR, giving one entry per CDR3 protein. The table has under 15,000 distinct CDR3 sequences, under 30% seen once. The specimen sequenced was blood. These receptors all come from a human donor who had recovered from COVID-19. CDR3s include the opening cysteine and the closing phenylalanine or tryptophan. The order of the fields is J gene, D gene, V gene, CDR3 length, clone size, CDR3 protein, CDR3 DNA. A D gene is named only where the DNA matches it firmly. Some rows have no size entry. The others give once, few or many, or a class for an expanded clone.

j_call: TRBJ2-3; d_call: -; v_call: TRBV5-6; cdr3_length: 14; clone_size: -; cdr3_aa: CASRRRGGTDTQYF; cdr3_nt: TGTGCCAGCAGGCGACGGGGTGGCACAGATACGCAGTATTTT
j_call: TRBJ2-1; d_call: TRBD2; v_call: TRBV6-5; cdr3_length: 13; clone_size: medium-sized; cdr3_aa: CASSSGSPYEQFF; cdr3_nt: TGTGCCAGCAGTAGCGGGAGTCCATATGAGCAGTTCTTC
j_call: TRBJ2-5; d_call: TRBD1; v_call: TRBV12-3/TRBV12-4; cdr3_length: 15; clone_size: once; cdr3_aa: CASSFVGQGKETQYF; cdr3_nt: TGTGCCAGCAGTTTCGTTGGACAGGGGAAAGAGACCCAGTACTTC
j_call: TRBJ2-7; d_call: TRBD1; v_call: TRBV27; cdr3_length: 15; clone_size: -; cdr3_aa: CASSLRTGAIYEQYF; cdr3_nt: TGTGCCAGCAGTTTAAGGACAGGGGCCATCTACGAGCAGTACTTC
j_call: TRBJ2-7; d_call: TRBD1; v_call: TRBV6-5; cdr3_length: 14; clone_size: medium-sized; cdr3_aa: CASRPAPPGGEQYF; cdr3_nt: TGTGCCAGCAGACCTGCCCCGCCAGGGGGCGAGCAGTACTTC
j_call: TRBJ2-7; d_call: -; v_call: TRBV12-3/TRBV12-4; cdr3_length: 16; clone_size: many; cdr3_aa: CASSPPHGRGPYEQYF; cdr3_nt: TGTGCCAGCAGTCCCCCCCACGGGCGGGGCCCCTACGAGCAGTACTTC
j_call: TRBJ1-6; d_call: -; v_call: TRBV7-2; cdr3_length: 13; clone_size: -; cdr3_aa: CASSLAQGSPLHF; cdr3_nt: TGTGCCAGCAGCTTAGCGCAAGGTTCACCCCTCCACTTT
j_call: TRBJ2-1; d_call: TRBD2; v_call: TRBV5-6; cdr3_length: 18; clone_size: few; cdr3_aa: CASSLSLAGGARYNEQFF; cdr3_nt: TGTGCCAGCAGCCTGAGCCTAGCGGGGGGGGCGCGATACAATGAGCAGTTCTTC
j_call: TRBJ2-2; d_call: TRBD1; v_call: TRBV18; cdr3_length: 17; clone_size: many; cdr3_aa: CASSPHRDSVSTGELFF; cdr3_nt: TGTGCCAGCTCACCACACCGGGACAGCGTCTCCACCGGGGAGCTGTTTTTT
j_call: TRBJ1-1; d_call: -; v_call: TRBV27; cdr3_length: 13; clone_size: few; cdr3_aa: CASSHTWDLEAFF; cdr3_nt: TGTGCCAGCAGTCACACCTGGGACCTTGAAGCTTTCTTT
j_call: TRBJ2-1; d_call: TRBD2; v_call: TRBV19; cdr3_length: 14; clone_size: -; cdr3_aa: CASSILAGGGEQFF; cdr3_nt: TGTGCCAGTAGTATACTAGCGGGAGGGGGCGAGCAGTTCTTC
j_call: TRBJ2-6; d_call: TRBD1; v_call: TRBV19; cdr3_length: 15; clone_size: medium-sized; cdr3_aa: CASSQGESGANVLTF; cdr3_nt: TGTGCCAGTAGTCAGGGGGAGTCTGGGGCCAACGTCCTGACTTTC
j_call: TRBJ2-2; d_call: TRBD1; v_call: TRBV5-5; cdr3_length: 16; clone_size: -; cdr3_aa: CASSWGDRGGTGELFF; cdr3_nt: TGTGCCAGCAGCTGGGGGGACAGGGGAGGCACCGGGGAGCTGTTTTTT
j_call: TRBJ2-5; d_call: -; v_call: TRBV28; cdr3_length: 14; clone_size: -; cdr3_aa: CASSLSTSRQTQYF; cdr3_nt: TGTGCCAGCAGTTTGTCGACTAGTCGACAGACCCAGTACTTC
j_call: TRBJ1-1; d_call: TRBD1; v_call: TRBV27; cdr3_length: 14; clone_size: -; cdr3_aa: CASSWTGMNTEAFF; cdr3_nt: TGTGCCAGCAGTTGGACAGGGATGAACACTGAAGCTTTCTTT
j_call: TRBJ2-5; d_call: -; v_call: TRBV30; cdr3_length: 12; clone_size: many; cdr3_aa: CAWSWREETQYF; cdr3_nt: TGTGCCTGGAGTTGGCGTGAAGAGACCCAGTACTTC
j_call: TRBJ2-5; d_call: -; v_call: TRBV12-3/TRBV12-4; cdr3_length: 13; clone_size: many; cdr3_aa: CASLVAGVETQYF; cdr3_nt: TGTGCCAGCCTGGTCGCAGGGGTAGAGACCCAGTACTTC
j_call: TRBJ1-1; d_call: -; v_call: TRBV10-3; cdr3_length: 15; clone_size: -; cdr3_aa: CAIAGVTGLNTEAFF; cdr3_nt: TGTGCCATAGCAGGGGTAACGGGACTGAACACTGAAGCTTTCTTT
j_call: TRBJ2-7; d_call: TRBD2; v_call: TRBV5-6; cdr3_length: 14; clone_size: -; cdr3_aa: CASRRSGRAYEQYF; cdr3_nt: TGTGCCAGCAGACGTAGCGGGAGGGCATACGAGCAGTACTTC
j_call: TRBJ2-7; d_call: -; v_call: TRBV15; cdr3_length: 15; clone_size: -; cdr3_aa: CATSRDFGSSYEQYF; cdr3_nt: TGTGCCACCAGCAGAGATTTTGGAAGCTCCTACGAGCAGTACTTC
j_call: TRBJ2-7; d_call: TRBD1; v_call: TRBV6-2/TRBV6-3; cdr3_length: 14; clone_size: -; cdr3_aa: CASYRGASSYEQYF; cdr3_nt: TGTGCCAGTTACAGGGGGGCTAGCTCCTACGAGCAGTACTTC
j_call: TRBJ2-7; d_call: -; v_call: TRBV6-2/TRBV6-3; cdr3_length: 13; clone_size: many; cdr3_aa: CASSEDSNYVQYF; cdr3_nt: TGTGCCAGCAGTGAAGACAGTAACTACGTCCAGTACTTC
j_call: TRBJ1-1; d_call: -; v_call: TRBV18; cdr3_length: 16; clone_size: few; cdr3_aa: CASSLLVSRGGTEAFF; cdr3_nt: TGTGCCAGCTCCCTTCTTGTGTCGCGGGGCGGCACTGAAGCTTTCTTT
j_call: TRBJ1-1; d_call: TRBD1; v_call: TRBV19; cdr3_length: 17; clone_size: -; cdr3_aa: CASTRTGGVGMNTEAFF; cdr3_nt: TGTGCCAGTACCCGAACAGGGGGGGTAGGAATGAACACTGAAGCTTTCTTT
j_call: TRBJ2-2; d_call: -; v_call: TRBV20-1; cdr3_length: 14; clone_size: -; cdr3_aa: CSVNTKASTGELFF; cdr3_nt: TGCAGTGTCAATACAAAGGCGTCCACCGGGGAGCTGTTTTTT
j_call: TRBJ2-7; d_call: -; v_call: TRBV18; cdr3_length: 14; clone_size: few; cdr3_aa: CASSPIEQTYEQYF; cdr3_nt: TGTGCCAGCTCACCTATTGAACAAACCTACGAGCAGTACTTC
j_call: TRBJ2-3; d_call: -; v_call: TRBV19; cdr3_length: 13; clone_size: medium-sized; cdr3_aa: CASSSQESDTQYF; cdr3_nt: TGTGCCAGTAGTTCGCAGGAGTCGGATACGCAGTATTTT
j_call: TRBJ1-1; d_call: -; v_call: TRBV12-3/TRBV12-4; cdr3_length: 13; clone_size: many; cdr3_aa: CASSLQGNTEAFF; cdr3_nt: TGTGCCAGCAGCCTACAGGGGAACACTGAAGCTTTCTTT
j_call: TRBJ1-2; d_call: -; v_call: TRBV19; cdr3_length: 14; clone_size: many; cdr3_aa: CASSGGRADYGYTF; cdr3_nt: TGTGCCAGTAGTGGGGGCAGGGCGGACTATGGCTACACCTTC
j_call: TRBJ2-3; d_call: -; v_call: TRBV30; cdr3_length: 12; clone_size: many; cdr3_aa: CAWSPGTDTQYF; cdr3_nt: TGTGCCTGGAGCCCCGGCACAGATACGCAGTATTTT
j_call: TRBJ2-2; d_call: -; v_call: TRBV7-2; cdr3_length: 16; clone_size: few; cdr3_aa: CASSLASGQNTGELFF; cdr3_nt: TGTGCCAGCAGCTTAGCCTCGGGACAGAACACCGGGGAGCTGTTTTTT
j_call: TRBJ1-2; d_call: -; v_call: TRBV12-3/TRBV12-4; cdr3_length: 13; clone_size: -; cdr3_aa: CASSPRTQYGYTF; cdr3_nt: TGTGCCAGCAGTCCCCGGACCCAGTATGGCTACACCTTC
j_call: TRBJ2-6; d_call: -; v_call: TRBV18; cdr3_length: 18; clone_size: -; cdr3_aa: CASPPKGGLSSGANVLTF; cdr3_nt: TGTGCCAGCCCTCCGAAGGGGGGCCTTAGCTCTGGGGCCAACGTCCTGACTTTC
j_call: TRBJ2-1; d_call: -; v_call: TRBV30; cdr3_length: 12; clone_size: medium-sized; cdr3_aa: CAWSVLSSEQFF; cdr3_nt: TGTGCCTGGAGTGTACTTAGTAGTGAGCAGTTCTTC
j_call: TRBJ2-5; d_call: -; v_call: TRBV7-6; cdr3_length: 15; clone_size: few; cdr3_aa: CASSLGEWDQETQYF; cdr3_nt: TGTGCCAGCAGCTTAGGGGAGTGGGACCAAGAGACCCAGTACTTC
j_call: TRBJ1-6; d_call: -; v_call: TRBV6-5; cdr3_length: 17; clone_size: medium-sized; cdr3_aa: CASKRASSRSYNSPLHF; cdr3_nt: TGTGCCAGCAAAAGAGCGTCCTCCCGCTCCTATAATTCACCCCTCCACTTT
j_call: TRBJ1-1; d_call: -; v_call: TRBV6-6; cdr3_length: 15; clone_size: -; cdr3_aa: CASSPRTGGWTEAFF; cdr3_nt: TGTGCCAGCAGTCCCCGGACGGGGGGGTGGACTGAAGCTTTCTTT
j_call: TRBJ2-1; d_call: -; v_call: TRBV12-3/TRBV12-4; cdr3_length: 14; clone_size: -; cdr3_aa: CASSFVGGRDEQFF; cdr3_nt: TGTGCCAGCAGTTTCGTTGGGGGGCGGGATGAGCAGTTCTTC
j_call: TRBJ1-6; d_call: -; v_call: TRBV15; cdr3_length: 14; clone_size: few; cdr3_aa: CATRVGASNSPLHF; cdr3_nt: TGTGCCACCAGGGTGGGGGCCTCTAATTCACCCCTCCACTTT
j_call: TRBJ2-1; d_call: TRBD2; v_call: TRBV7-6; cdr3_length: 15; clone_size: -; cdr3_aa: CASSWASGMANEQFF; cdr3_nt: TGTGCCAGCAGCTGGGCTAGCGGGATGGCCAATGAGCAGTTCTTC
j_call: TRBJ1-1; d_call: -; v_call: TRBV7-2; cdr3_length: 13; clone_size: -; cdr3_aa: CASSLKGGGSAFF; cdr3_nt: TGTGCCAGCAGCTTGAAAGGCGGGGGATCAGCTTTCTTT
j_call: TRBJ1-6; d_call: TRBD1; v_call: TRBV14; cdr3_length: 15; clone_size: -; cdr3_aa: CASSPTGGSNSPLHF; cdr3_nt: TGTGCCAGCAGTCCTACAGGGGGCTCTAATTCACCCCTCCACTTT